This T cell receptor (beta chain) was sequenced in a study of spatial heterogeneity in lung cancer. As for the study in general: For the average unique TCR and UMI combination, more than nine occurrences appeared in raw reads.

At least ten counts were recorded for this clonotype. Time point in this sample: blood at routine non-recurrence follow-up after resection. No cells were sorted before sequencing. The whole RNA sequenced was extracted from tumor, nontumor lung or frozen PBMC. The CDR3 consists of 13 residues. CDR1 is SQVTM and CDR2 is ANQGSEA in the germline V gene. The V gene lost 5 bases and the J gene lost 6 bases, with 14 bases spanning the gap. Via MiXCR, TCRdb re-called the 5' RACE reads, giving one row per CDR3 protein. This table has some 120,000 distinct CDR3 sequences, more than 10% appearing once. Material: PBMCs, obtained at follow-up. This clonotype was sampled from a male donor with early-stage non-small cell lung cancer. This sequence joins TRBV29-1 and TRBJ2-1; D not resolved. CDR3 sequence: CSVNGRPSNEQFF. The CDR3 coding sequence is TGCAGCGTTAATGGAAGGCCCAGCAATGAGCAGTTCTTC.